Included here is one T cell receptor beta chain sequence, with context. Assay: immunoSEQ multiplex PCR; the TCRdb copy retains only in-frame clones and omits some. This sample has tens of thousands of clones, with 65% to 85% found just once. This entry comes from a study of T cell clones after liver transplantation. In the study overall: Until 12-24 months post-transplant, subjects got standard immunosuppression and no induction.

Germline CDR1 and CDR2: LNHDA and SQIVND (reference sequence). Trimming took off 9 bases at V and 1 base at J, with 13 bases between the two ends. The CDR3 consists of 14 residues. The receptor was isolated from a human patient who received a liver transplant. T cells may partly derive from the graft donor. This chain connects TRBV19 to TRBJ2-4; D perhaps matches TRBD2 (6 bases). The input for sequencing was CD4+ T cells from blood, taken around 42 months after liver transplant. CDR3 nucleotide sequence: TGTGCCAGGGAGCCTCGGGGGGCCAAAAACATTCAGTACTTC. Encoded protein: CAREPRGAKNIQYF.